This T cell receptor beta chain derives from a study of blood T cells in healthy people across ages. The CDR3 length is 13 residues. Germline V lookup: CDR1 MNHEY, CDR2 SVGAGI. Deletions cut 2 bases from V and 5 bases from J, with 9 bases between. The use of a sample-barcoded 5' primer and a J-beta primer mix characterized a second PCR of roughly 7 to 11 cycles. Each CDR3 protein gets one entry after TCRdb re-called the 5' RACE reads with MiXCR. There are some 1,500,000 distinct CDR3 sequences in the sample; roughly two fifths occur only once, and more than 4% lies in the top ten. This clonotype has at least ten counts.

The rearrangement joins TRBV6-5 to TRBJ2-5; D assignment may be TRBD1 or TRBD2 (5 bases each). This clonotype was sampled from a woman aged 18-29 years in good health. What was sequenced was blood. The CDR3 region has the DNA TGTGCCAGCAGTTACGGGGGTGAGGAGACCCAGTACTTC. Amino acid sequence: CASSYGGEETQYF.